The source of this T cell receptor beta chain is a study of T cells in Graves' hyperthyroidism and ophthalmopathy. Study at large: At initial diagnosis, before any treatment had begun, peripheral blood was obtained.

Not enrolled were patients with uncontrolled infection, other autoimmune disease, pregnancy or lactation. This clonotype was recorded many times. Amplified TCR beta CDR3 regions came from RNA transcripts. First-round RT-PCR with HTBI primers amplified the TCR CDR3 region. Each CDR3 protein gets one entry after TCRdb re-called the multiplex PCR reads with MiXCR. The repertoire includes about 560,000 distinct CDR3 sequences, about a sixth of them detected once, and 18% sits in the top ten. The V gene lost 1 base and the J gene lost 1 base, with 13 bases spanning the gap. The CDR3 has 16 amino acids. Source material: blood. The chain links TRBV12-3 or TRBV12-4 to TRBJ1-1, with no clear D. This receptor was identified in a woman younger than 30 with Graves' hyperthyroidism. The chain's CDR3 is CASSLGRKLTNTEAFF. CDR3 nucleotide sequence: TGTGCCAGCAGTTTAGGGCGAAAACTAACGAACACTGAAGCTTTCTTT.